This T cell receptor (beta chain) was sequenced in a study of T cell responses to AZD1222 COVID-19 vaccine. General study findings and limits: Increased Spike-specific TCR breadth and depth were observed after two AZD1222 doses.

TCRdb's copy holds only in-frame clones and misses some; the assay was immunoSEQ multiplex PCR. The sample records 100,000 to 150,000 clones, 75% to 90% being singletons. This clone was detected only a few times. The target antigen is unknown. Trimming left V 2 bases short and J 5 bases short, with 16 bases between. The CDR3 sequence is 15 residues long. Germline assignment: CDR1 SGHAT and CDR2 FQNNGV. This TCR was recovered from an adult who received the AZD1222 COVID-19 vaccine. Sequenced here: peripheral blood, sampled 28 days after the second AZD1222 dose. This chain connects TRBV11-2 to TRBJ2-7; possible D gene TRBD1, 6 bases. The chain's CDR3 is CASSLIPGATDEQYF. DNA of the CDR3: TGTGCCAGCAGCTTAATTCCAGGGGCAACGGACGAGCAGTACTTC.